One and the same sample provided the 23 T cell receptor beta chains below, sequenced in a study of T cells in Graves' hyperthyroidism and ophthalmopathy. The investigators amplified TCR beta CDR3 regions from RNA transcripts. Using the HTBI primer set, a first-round RT-PCR was run on the TCR CDR3. TCRdb used MiXCR to reprocess the multiplex PCR reads, holding one entry per CDR3 protein. The sample consists of around 350,000 distinct CDR3 sequences, about 18% of them appearing once. The sample was blood. These receptors came from a woman between 18 and 29 years old with Graves' hyperthyroidism.

This clonotype showed up many times. The chain carries TRBV6-2 or TRBV6-3 and TRBJ1-5, with 7 bases fitting TRBD1. Germline-derived CDR1 and CDR2 are MNHEY and SVGEGT. This CDR3 is 16 amino acids long. J gave up 5 bases and V 5 bases, and 12 bases lay outside the gene matches. For the CDR3, the DNA is TGTGCCAGCAGTCCCCCTGACAGGGATTGGGATCAGCCCCAGCATTTT. It encodes CASSPPDRDWDQPQHF.

This clonotype occurred many times. The gene calls are TRBV5-1 and TRBJ1-1; D ambiguous. Germline values: CDR1 SGHRS, CDR2 YFSETQ. Deletions cut 7 bases from V and 11 bases from J, with 21 bases between. The CDR3 is made up of 13 amino acids. The CDR3 spells CASQTGLAGRAFF. The CDR3 region has the DNA TGCGCCAGCCAAACCGGACTAGCCGGACGGGCTTTCTTT. The variable domain in full, with the rest retrieved from reference TRBV5-1 and TRBJ1-1, is KAGVTQTPRYLIKTRGQQVTLSCSPISGHRSVSWYQQTPGQGLQFLFEYFSETQRNKGNFPGRFSGRQFSNSRSEMNVSTLELGDSALYLCASQTGLAGRAFFGQGTRLTVV.

The chain links TRBV13 to TRBJ2-2, with D uncertain. From germline, CDR1 is PRHDT and CDR2 FYEKMQ (reference sequence). Trimming left V 3 bases short and J 7 bases short, with 12 bases between. The CDR3 has 14 amino acids. The CDR3 region has the DNA TGTGCCAGCAGCTTGATACGAAAGGGCGGGGAGCTGTTTTTT. This codes for CASSLIRKGGELFF.

This clonotype was observed a handful of times. V usage is TRBV18 and J usage is TRBJ1-3; D unresolved. Between the trimmed V and J ends, which lost 3 bases and 0 bases, there was a span of 9 bases. Germline CDR1 is KGHSH and CDR2 is LQKENI. The CDR3 sequence is 15 residues long. The CDR3 DNA is TGTGCCAGCTCACCGGAGAGTGACTCTGGAAACACCATATATTTT. This sequence encodes CASSPESDSGNTIYF.

This clonotype showed up just a few times. J is TRBJ1-2 and V is TRBV30; a weak D match, TRBD1 (6 bases). The CDR3 consists of 16 residues. Germline CDR1 and CDR2: GTSNPN and SVGIG (reference sequence). V lost 0 bases, J lost 1 base, and 15 bases lay in between. CDR3 DNA: TGTGCCTGGAGTGTACTGGGGGGCTTCATTAACTATGGCTACACCTTC. Translating gives CAWSVLGGFINYGYTF.

This clonotype was picked up many times. CDR3 DNA: TGTGCCAGCAGTTCCCCGGGACACAGGCCCGGGGAGCTGTTTTTT. Protein: CASSSPGHRPGELFF. This chain connects TRBV6-2 or TRBV6-3 to TRBJ2-2, with a possible D match to TRBD1 (6 bases). Germline V lookup: CDR1 MNHEY, CDR2 SVGEGT. V was clipped by 4 bases and J by 6 bases, with 15 bases between them. This CDR3 comprises 15 residues.

This clonotype showed up just a few times. The chain is built from TRBV11-2 and TRBJ1-1; 8 nucleotides match TRBD1. This CDR3 has 16 residues. V shed 2 bases, J shed 13 bases, and the junction held 18 bases outside the gene matches. Germline V lookup: CDR1 SGHAT, CDR2 FQNNGV. CDR3 nucleotide sequence: TGTGCCAGCAGCTTAATCCCCTCCTCAGGGGGCGCCCCCGATTTCTTT. Encoded protein: CASSLIPSSGGAPDFF.

The chain joins TRBV12-3 or TRBV12-4 to TRBJ1-1, with D uncertain. Trimming stripped 3 bases from V and 5 bases from J, with 13 bases between. The CDR3 runs to 14 residues. CDR3 sequence reads: CASSFGDMGTEAFF. In nucleotides, the CDR3 is TGTGCCAGCAGTTTCGGAGACATGGGGACTGAAGCTTTCTTT.

This clonotype was counted once. At one of its ends the junction is not consistent with the germline gene, which may arise from a read error. V is TRBV11-2 and J is TRBJ2-5; the match to TRBD1 covers 7 bases. CDR3 length equals 16 residues. Germline loops: CDR1 SGHAT, CDR2 FQNNGV. The CDR3 protein is CASSSTGTESQETQDF. Written as DNA, the CDR3 is TGTGCCAGCAGCTCAACCGGGACAGAGAGCCAAGAGACCCAGGACTTC. Full variable domain (rest looked up from reference TRBV11-2 and TRBJ2-5): EAGVAQSPRYKIIEKRQSVAFWCNPISGHATLYWYQQILGQGPKLLIQFQNNGVVDDSQLPKDRFSAERLKGVDSTLKIQPAKLEDSAVYLCASSSTGTESQETQDFGPGTRLLVL.

J is TRBJ1-2 and V is TRBV13; 7 bases line up with TRBD1. This CDR3 has 15 amino acids. Per the germline V gene, CDR1 is PRHDT and CDR2 is FYEKMQ (reference sequence). J gave up 4 bases and V 5 bases, and 10 bases lay outside the gene matches. For the CDR3, the DNA is TGTGCCAGCAGCCACCGAGGGGGCGAGAGCTATGGCTACACCTTC. Translation: CASSHRGGESYGYTF.

This clonotype has ten or more counts. The V and J genes are TRBV13 and TRBJ1-1, with D tentatively TRBD1 (6 bases). This CDR3 is 14 amino acids long. The V and J ends lost 5 bases and 5 bases respectively, with 15 bases between them. Germline CDR1 is PRHDT and CDR2 is FYEKMQ (reference sequence). The CDR3 sequence is CASSHGGRWTEAFF. CDR3 sequence (DNA): TGTGCCAGCAGCCACGGGGGCAGGTGGACTGAAGCTTTCTTT.

This clonotype was counted many times. The chain uses TRBV12-3 or TRBV12-4 and TRBJ2-7; no clear D gene. Deletions cut 6 bases from V and 3 bases from J, with 21 bases between. CDR3 length equals 16 residues. CDR3 coding DNA: TGTGCCAGCAGCGGAGTAGGTGTGAGGTTTAGCTACGAGCAGTACTTC. This encodes CASSGVGVRFSYEQYF.

This clonotype was seen repeatedly, ten times or more. V gene TRBV6-1 combines with J gene TRBJ2-7; no firm D call. V lost 3 bases and J lost 0, with 12 bases in between. CDR1 is MNHNS and CDR2 is SASEGT in the germline V gene. The CDR3 totals 15 residues. Written as DNA, the CDR3 is TGTGCCAGCAGTGACCCCCCAGCGAACTCCTACGAGCAGTACTTC. This codes for CASSDPPANSYEQYF.

The table lists this clonotype with a few counts. A read error may be the cause here, since a much bigger clone is one base away. The rearrangement joins TRBV29-1 to TRBJ2-7; 8 nucleotides agree with TRBD1. Germline trimming cut 4 bases from V and 5 bases from J; bases unmatched to any gene: 7. CDR3 length: 13 residues. Looked up from germline, CDR1 is SQVTM and CDR2 is ANQGSEA. The CDR3: CSVVEHRGNEQYF. The DNA for the CDR3 is TGCAGCGTTGTAGAGCACAGGGGGAACGAGCAGTACTTC.

This clonotype came up many times. The gene calls are TRBV20-1 and TRBJ1-2; the match to TRBD1 covers 7 bases. The V and J ends lost 3 bases and 4 bases, in that order; junction bases with no gene match: 5. The CDR3 extends over 13 amino acids. The germline V gene has CDR1 DFQATT and CDR2 SNEGSKA (reference sequence). In DNA, the CDR3 is TGCAGTGCTAGGGTTGACAGGGTCTATGGCTACACCTTC. It specifies CSARVDRVYGYTF.

This clonotype was seen repeatedly, ten times or more. The V and J genes are TRBV29-1 and TRBJ2-2; no clear D gene. V lost 3 bases, J lost 6 bases, and 5 bases lay in between. Germline loops: CDR1 SQVTM, CDR2 ANQGSEA. The CDR3 runs to 11 residues. This CDR3 reads CSVDSAGELFF. For the CDR3, the DNA is TGCAGCGTTGACAGCGCCGGGGAGCTGTTTTTT.

In its sample, this clonotype was seen many times. V gene TRBV6-1 combines with J gene TRBJ2-7; a weak D match, TRBD2 (6 bases). This CDR3 region has 14 residues. From germline, CDR1 is MNHNS and CDR2 SASEGT. V gave up 4 bases and J gave up 6 bases, with 16 bases separating them. The CDR3 loop reads CASSAGTGEGEQYF. CDR3 DNA sequence: TGTGCCAGCAGTGCCGGGACTGGTGAAGGCGAGCAGTACTTC.

This clonotype was seen ten or more times. The genes are TRBV5-1 and TRBJ1-1; 10 nucleotides match TRBD1. The germline V gene has CDR1 SGHRS and CDR2 YFSETQ. The V and J ends lost 3 bases and 10 bases, in that order; junction bases with no gene match: 9. This CDR3 has 14 amino acids. The CDR3 sequence is CASSWGDRGSVAFF. The CDR3 coding sequence is TGCGCCAGCAGCTGGGGGGACAGGGGAAGTGTAGCTTTCTTT. Drawing the rest from reference TRBV5-1 and TRBJ1-1, the complete variable domain is KAGVTQTPRYLIKTRGQQVTLSCSPISGHRSVSWYQQTPGQGLQFLFEYFSETQRNKGNFPGRFSGRQFSNSRSEMNVSTLELGDSALYLCASSWGDRGSVAFFGQGTRLTVV.

This chain uses TRBV6-4 with TRBJ2-5; D is uncertain. Germline loops: CDR1 MRHNA, CDR2 SNTAGT. V lost 5 bases, J lost 5 bases, and 18 bases lay in between. This CDR3 is 15 amino acids long. As DNA, the CDR3 is TGTGCCAGCAGTAGGGCGTGGGGTCCGGGTGAGACCCAGTACTTC. Protein sequence: CASSRAWGPGETQYF.

This clonotype has more than one count but fewer than ten. The junction differs from germline at one of its ends, possibly a read error. V usage is TRBV13 and J usage is TRBJ1-1; D unresolved. The CDR3 is made up of 12 amino acids. Germline V gene lookup returns CDR1 PRHDT and CDR2 FYEKMQ (reference sequence). The DNA of the CDR3 is TGTGCCAGCAGCTTAGAGGTTACTGAAGCTTTATTT. It translates to CASSLEVTEALF.

The V and J genes are TRBV5-1 and TRBJ1-2; D ambiguous. The CDR3 is 13 amino acids. CDR1 is SGHRS, CDR2 YFSETQ, per germline. V was clipped by 7 bases and J by 7 bases, with 17 bases between them. CDR3: CASAESHEGGYTF. The CDR3 coding sequence is TGCGCCAGCGCCGAGAGCCACGAGGGTGGCTACACCTTC.

This chain uses TRBV3-1 with TRBJ1-2; no clear D. The CDR3 totals 15 residues. Trimming pared 6 bases from V and 5 bases from J, leaving 19 bases between. In germline, CDR1 is LGHDT, CDR2 YNNKEL (reference sequence). DNA of the CDR3: TGTGCCAGCAGGGCCTCAGACGGCGGATGGTATGGCTACACCTTC. This translates into CASRASDGGWYGYTF.

This clonotype was observed many times. The V call is TRBV12-3 or TRBV12-4, the J call TRBJ1-6, with D possibly TRBD1 on 6 matching bases. This CDR3 contains 13 residues. V was shortened by 6 bases and J by 11 bases, with 14 bases between the two germline ends. The CDR3 protein is CASSQGIGTPLHF. The DNA of the CDR3 is TGTGCCAGCAGCCAGGGGATCGGTACACCCCTCCACTTT.